What follows is one TCR beta chain and its context. The antigen is unknown. This sample stems from a study of CD8 T cell repertoires and HIV-1 epitope variants. Study-wide points: The assay identified only TCR beta chains of antigen-proliferating T cells.

The length of the CDR3 is 13 residues. Trimming cost V 7 bases and J 1 base, with 7 bases left between them. Germline V CDR1 and CDR2: SNHLY, FYNNEI. Sequenced by immunoSEQ multiplex PCR; TCRdb stores in-frame clones only, minus some. Of around 4,400 clones listed, around 69% are singletons. The chain recombines TRBV2 with TRBJ2-2, with D maybe TRBD1 (5 bases). This sequence originates from a male donor with HIV. Specimen: cultured CD8+ T cells derived from PBMCs. The CDR3 is CASTQENTGELFF. The DNA of the CDR3 is TGTGCCAGCACACAGGAGAACACCGGGGAGCTGTTTTTT.